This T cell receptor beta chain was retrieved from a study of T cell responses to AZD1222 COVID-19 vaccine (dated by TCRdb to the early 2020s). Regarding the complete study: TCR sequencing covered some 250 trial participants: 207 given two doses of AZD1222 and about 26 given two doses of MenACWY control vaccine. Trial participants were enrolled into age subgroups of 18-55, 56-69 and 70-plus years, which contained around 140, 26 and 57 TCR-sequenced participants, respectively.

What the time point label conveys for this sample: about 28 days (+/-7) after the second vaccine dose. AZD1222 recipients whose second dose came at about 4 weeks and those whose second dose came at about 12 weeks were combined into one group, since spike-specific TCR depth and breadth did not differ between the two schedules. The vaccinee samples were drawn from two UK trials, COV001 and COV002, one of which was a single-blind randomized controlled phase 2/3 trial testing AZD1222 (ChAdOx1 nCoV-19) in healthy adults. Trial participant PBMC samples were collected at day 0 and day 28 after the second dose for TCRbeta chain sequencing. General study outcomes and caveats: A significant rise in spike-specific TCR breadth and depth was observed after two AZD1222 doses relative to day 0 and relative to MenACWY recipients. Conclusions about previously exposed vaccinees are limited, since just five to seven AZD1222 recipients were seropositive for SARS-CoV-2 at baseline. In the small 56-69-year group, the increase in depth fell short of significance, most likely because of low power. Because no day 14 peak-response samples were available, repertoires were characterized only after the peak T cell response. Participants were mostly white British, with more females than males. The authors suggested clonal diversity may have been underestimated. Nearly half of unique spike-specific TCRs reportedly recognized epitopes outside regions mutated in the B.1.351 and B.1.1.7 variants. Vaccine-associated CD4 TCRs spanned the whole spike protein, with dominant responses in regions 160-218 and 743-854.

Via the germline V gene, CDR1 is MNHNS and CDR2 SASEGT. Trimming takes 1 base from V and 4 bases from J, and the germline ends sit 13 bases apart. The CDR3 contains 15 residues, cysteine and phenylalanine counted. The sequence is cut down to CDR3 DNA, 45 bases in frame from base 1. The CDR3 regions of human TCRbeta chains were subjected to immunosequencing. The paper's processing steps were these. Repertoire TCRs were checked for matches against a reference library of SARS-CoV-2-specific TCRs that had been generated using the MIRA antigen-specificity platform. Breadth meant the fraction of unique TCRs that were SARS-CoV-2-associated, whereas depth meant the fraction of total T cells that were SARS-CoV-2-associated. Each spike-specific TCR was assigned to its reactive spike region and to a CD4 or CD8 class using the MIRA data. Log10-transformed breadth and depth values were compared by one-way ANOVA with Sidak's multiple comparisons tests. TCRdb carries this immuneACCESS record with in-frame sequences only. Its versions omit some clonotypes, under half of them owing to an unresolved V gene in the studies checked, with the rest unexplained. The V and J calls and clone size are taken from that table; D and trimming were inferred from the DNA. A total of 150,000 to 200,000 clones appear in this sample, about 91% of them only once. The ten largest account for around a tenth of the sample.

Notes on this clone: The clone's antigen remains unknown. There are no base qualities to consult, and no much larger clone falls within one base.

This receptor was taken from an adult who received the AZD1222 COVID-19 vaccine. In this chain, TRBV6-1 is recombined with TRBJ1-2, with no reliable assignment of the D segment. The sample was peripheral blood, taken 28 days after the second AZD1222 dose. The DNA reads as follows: TGTGCCAGCAGTGAAGGGACCAGGAGGAGCTATGGCTACACCTTC. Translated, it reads CASSEGTRRSYGYTF.